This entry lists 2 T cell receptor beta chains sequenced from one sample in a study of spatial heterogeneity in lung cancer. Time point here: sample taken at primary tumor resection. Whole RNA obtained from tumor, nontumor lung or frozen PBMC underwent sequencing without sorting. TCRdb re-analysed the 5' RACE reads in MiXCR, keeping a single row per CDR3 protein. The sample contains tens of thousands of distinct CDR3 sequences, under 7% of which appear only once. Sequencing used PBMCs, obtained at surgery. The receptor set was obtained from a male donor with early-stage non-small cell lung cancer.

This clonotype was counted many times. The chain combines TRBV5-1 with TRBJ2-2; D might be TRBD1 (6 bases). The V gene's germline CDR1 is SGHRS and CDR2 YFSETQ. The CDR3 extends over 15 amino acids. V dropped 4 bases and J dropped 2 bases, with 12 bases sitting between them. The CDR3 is CASSDRDTNTGELFF. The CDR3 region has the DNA TGCGCCAGCAGCGACCGGGACACTAACACCGGGGAGCTGTTTTTT.

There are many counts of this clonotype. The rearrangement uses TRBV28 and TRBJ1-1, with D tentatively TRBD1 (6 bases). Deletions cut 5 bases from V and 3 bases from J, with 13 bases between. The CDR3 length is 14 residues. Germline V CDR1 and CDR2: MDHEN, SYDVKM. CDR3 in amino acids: CASSPGGRDTEAFF. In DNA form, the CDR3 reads TGTGCCAGCAGTCCGGGGGGCCGGGACACTGAAGCTTTCTTT.